This entry concerns a single T cell receptor (beta chain). The data were produced by immunoSEQ multiplex PCR, yet TCRdb's version contains in-frame clones alone and is incomplete. This sample has hundreds of thousands of clones, with 85% to 90% found just once. The ends lost 0 bases at V and 4 bases at J; junction bases unmatched: 6. The length of the CDR3 is 16 residues. The germline CDR1 and CDR2 sequences are SEHNR and FQNEAQ (reference sequence). The data derive from a study of blood T cell repertoires in COVID-19. The V call is TRBV7-9, the J call TRBJ2-1, with TRBD2 matching 7 bases. Sequenced sample: PBMCs or T cells enriched from blood (not recorded which). The sequence was collected from a woman aged 30 to 39 who had recovered from COVID-19. In nucleotides, the CDR3 is TGTGCCAGCAGCTTAGCCCCAGGGAGGGGTTACAATGAGCAGTTCTTC. Protein sequence: CASSLAPGRGYNEQFF. The full variable domain, rest sourced from reference TRBV7-9 and TRBJ2-1, is DTGVSQNPRHKITKRGQNVTFRCDPISEHNRLYWYRQTLGQGPEFLTYFQNEAQLEKSRLLSDRFSAERPKGSFSTLEIQRTEQGDSAMYLCASSLAPGRGYNEQFFGPGTRLTVL.